One sample yielded the 27 T cell receptor beta chains listed below, sequenced in a study of a mutant IDH1 vaccine in newly diagnosed glioma. Sample time point: baseline, week 1 (first vaccination visit). Described treatment: pre-vaccination baseline after standard-of-care therapy. Sequencing used immunoSEQ multiplex PCR; TCRdb keeps in-frame clones, though not all of them. Of some 16,000 clones in the sample, about 80% were seen once. Material: PBMCs, obtained from a glioma patient treated with radiotherapy, temozolomide or both. These receptors were collected from a man aged 35 to 55 with glioma.

For the CDR3, the DNA is TGTGCCAGCAGTTACTTGGAGGACAGCCCCCTCCACTTT. This codes for CASSYLEDSPLHF. The chain has TRBV6-5 and TRBJ1-6, with TRBD1 as a possible D gene (6 bases). CDR3 length equals 13 residues. Trimming removed 1 base from V and 13 bases from J, with 11 bases in between. Germline V CDR1 and CDR2: MNHEY, SVGAGI.

The genes are TRBV9 and TRBJ2-5, with D perhaps matching TRBD1 (5 bases). From germline, CDR1 is SGDLS and CDR2 YYNGEE. Trimming left V 0 bases short and J 2 bases short, with 5 bases between. The CDR3 sequence is 13 residues long. The CDR3 spells CASSVAGQETQYF. DNA of the CDR3: TGTGCCAGCAGCGTAGCAGGGCAAGAGACCCAGTACTTC.

In its sample, this clone was seen once. V gene TRBV7-2 combines with J gene TRBJ2-2, with D perhaps TRBD2 (5 bases). Trimming left V 2 bases short and J 3 bases short, with 16 bases between. CDR1 and CDR2 (germline): SGHTA, FQGNSA. The CDR3 loop spans 17 amino acids. For the CDR3, the DNA is TGTGCCAGCAGCTTACCTCCGGGAAGTAGCTACACCGGGGAGCTGTTTTTT. Protein sequence: CASSLPPGSSYTGELFF.

This clone was observed a handful of times. This CDR3 is CASGNVGARNEKLFF. For the CDR3, the DNA is TGTGCCAGCGGCAATGTCGGGGCCCGTAATGAAAAACTGTTTTTT. The J gene is TRBJ1-4, the V gene TRBV18; D is possibly TRBD1 (5 bases). Per germline, CDR1 KGHSH and CDR2 LQKENI. V was clipped by 8 bases and J by 4 bases, with 17 bases between them. The CDR3 consists of 15 residues. The whole variable domain, remainder taken from reference TRBV18 and TRBJ1-4, is NAGVMQNPRHLVRRRGQEARLRCSPMKGHSHVYWYRQLPEEGLKFMVYLQKENIIDESGMPKERFSAEFPKEGPSILRIQQVVRGDSAAYFCASGNVGARNEKLFFGSGTQLSVL.

The chain couples TRBV9 to TRBJ2-2; unclear D gene. Looked up from germline, CDR1 is SGDLS and CDR2 is YYNGEE. The V gene lost 3 bases and the J gene lost 6 bases, with 6 bases spanning the gap. This CDR3 is built from 12 residues. The CDR3 DNA sequence: TGTGCCAGCAGCGAAGGAGCCGGGGAGCTGTTTTTT. This gives the protein CASSEGAGELFF.

The chain joins TRBV5-8 to TRBJ2-5; no firm D call. Trimming removed 0 bases at V and 2 bases at J, with 20 bases between. CDR1 and CDR2 from the germline V gene are SGHTS and YDEGEE. CDR3 size: 18 residues. This CDR3 is CASSLGRGPSLSQETQYF. As DNA, the CDR3 is TGTGCCAGCAGCTTGGGGCGAGGACCGAGCCTATCACAAGAGACCCAGTACTTC.

The chain links TRBV2 to TRBJ1-5; perhaps TRBD1 as D (6 bases). The CDR3 totals 16 residues. With 2 bases removed from V and 2 bases from J, the gap between germline ends came to 13 bases. Germline lookup yields CDR1 SNHLY and CDR2 FYNNEI. CDR3 DNA: TGTGCCAGCAGTGAAAGGGCAGGGGTTGGCAATCAGCCCCAGCATTTT. Translation: CASSERAGVGNQPQHF.

This chain joins TRBV10-3 and TRBJ2-7, with D unresolved. The CDR3 spans 13 residues. V lost 4 bases to trimming and J lost 6 bases, with 13 bases between them. CDR1 is ENHRY, CDR2 SYGVKD, per germline. CDR3 coding DNA: TGTGCCATCAGTGTAGACAAGGAGACCGAGCAGTACTTC. It specifies CAISVDKETEQYF.

This clone was detected only a few times. This chain uses TRBV2 with TRBJ2-1; D unresolved. CDR3 length equals 14 residues. V was cut by 4 bases and J by 7 bases, with 14 bases left in between. Germline V gives CDR1 SNHLY, CDR2 FYNNEI. CDR3 loop: CASSAQALQNEQFF. CDR3 coding DNA: TGTGCCAGCAGTGCGCAGGCTCTTCAAAATGAGCAGTTCTTC.

This clone has only one observation. This rearrangement joins TRBV6-6 to TRBJ2-5, with 9 bases matching TRBD2. The CDR3 is made up of 16 amino acids. Germline CDR1 reads MNHNY; CDR2 reads SVGAGI (reference sequence). V lost 6 bases to trimming and J lost 3 bases; unmatched junction nucleotides: 11. The CDR3 sequence is CASSPTSGSPKETQYF. DNA for the CDR3: TGTGCCAGCAGCCCAACTAGCGGGTCCCCTAAAGAGACCCAGTACTTC.

V is TRBV27 and J is TRBJ2-1; D might be TRBD1 (6 bases). The V gene lost 2 bases and the J gene lost 9 bases, with 14 bases spanning the gap. The CDR3 length is 14 residues. Germline V gene data show CDR1 as MNHEY and CDR2 as SMNVEV (reference sequence). The CDR3 protein is CASSLGQGSREQFF. For the CDR3, the DNA is TGTGCCAGCAGTTTAGGGCAGGGGAGCCGTGAGCAGTTCTTC.

V and J are TRBV9 and TRBJ2-1; tentatively, D is TRBD1 (6 bases). The V end was cut by 3 bases, the J end by 7 bases, with 14 bases between. CDR1 is SGDLS, CDR2 YYNGEE, per germline. The CDR3 totals 14 residues. CDR3 bases: TGTGCCAGCAGCGCGAGAGGGGGTTTGAATGAGCAGTTCTTC. Translating it yields CASSARGGLNEQFF.

The genes are TRBV5-1 and TRBJ2-5, with D possibly matching TRBD1 (5 bases). Germline V gene lookup returns CDR1 SGHRS and CDR2 YFSETQ. V lost 7 bases to trimming and J lost 4 bases, with 20 bases between them. CDR3 size: 15 residues. The CDR3 loop reads CASRTSLGVGETQYF. As DNA, the CDR3 is TGCGCCAGCCGGACCTCTCTAGGGGTCGGAGAGACCCAGTACTTC.

This clone occurred once. The chain links TRBV7-2 to TRBJ1-5; D is undetermined. CDR1 and CDR2 (germline): SGHTA, FQGNSA. Trimming shortened V by 1 base and J by 5 bases, and 12 bases separated the two germline ends. The CDR3 runs 15 residues. The CDR3 is CASSLVGGPDQPQHF. CDR3 in DNA: TGTGCCAGCAGCTTAGTGGGCGGGCCCGATCAGCCCCAGCATTTT.

The V call is TRBV5-1, the J call TRBJ1-2, with TRBD1 as a possible D gene (5 bases). Trimming left V 4 bases short and J 2 bases short, with 9 bases between. Germline CDR1 and CDR2: SGHRS and YFSETQ. This CDR3 spans 13 amino acids. CDR3 loop: CASSRQSNYGYTF. The CDR3 DNA follows: TGCGCCAGCAGCAGACAGTCCAACTATGGCTACACCTTC. Complete variable domain (other parts from reference TRBV5-1 and TRBJ1-2): KAGVTQTPRYLIKTRGQQVTLSCSPISGHRSVSWYQQTPGQGLQFLFEYFSETQRNKGNFPGRFSGRQFSNSRSEMNVSTLELGDSALYLCASSRQSNYGYTFGSGTRLTVV.

The chain recombines TRBV19 with TRBJ2-5; D is possibly TRBD1 or TRBD2 (6 bases each). The germline V gene encodes CDR1 LNHDA and CDR2 SQIVND (reference sequence). There are 12 residues in the CDR3. Trimming removed 10 bases from V and 5 bases from J, with 14 bases in between. The CDR3, as DNA: TGTGCCACCCGACAGGCGGGGGAGACCCAGTACTTC. Amino acid sequence: CATRQAGETQYF.

J is TRBJ1-1 and V is TRBV5-1; possibly TRBD1 for D (5 bases). The CDR3 loop spans 16 amino acids. Germline CDR1 SGHRS, CDR2 YFSETQ. V dropped 0 bases and J dropped 0 bases, with 12 bases sitting between them. Here the CDR3 reads CASSLGGASMNTEAFF. CDR3 sequence (DNA): TGCGCCAGCAGCTTGGGTGGGGCGTCGATGAACACTGAAGCTTTCTTT.

This clone was picked up a small number of times. The V call is TRBV28, the J call TRBJ1-1, with D perhaps TRBD1 (6 bases). Per the germline V gene, CDR1 is MDHEN and CDR2 is SYDVKM. V was shortened by 5 bases and J by 1 base, with 11 bases between the two germline ends. The CDR3 runs to 14 residues. DNA for the CDR3: TGTGCCAGCAGTCTCCGACAGGAGAACACTGAAGCTTTCTTT. The encoded protein is CASSLRQENTEAFF.

This chain links TRBV21-1 with TRBJ2-1; the D call in the table, TRBD2, was not verified against the DNA. TRBV21-1 is a documented pseudogene. The CDR3 consists of 10 residues. The CDR3 here is CASLDVGQFF. CDR3 nucleotides: TGTGCCAGCCTAGACGTGGGGCAGTTCTTC.

The gene calls are TRBV29-1 and TRBJ2-1, with D unclear. The V end was cut by 4 bases, the J end by 0 bases, with 7 bases between. This CDR3 comprises 13 residues. Looked up from germline, CDR1 is SQVTM and CDR2 is ANQGSEA. CDR3 in amino acids: CSVGWSSYNEQFF. The CDR3 DNA follows: TGCAGCGTTGGGTGGAGCTCCTACAATGAGCAGTTCTTC.

The gene calls are TRBV30 and TRBJ1-4, with a tentative D call TRBD1 (5 bases). Trimming took off 3 bases at V and 8 bases at J, with 19 bases between the two ends. Germline V lookup: CDR1 GTSNPN, CDR2 SVGIG (reference sequence). This CDR3 region has 15 residues. As DNA, the CDR3 is TGTGCCTGGAGAACGGGACGGACGACAGACGAAAAACTGTTTTTT. Amino acids: CAWRTGRTTDEKLFF.

The V call is TRBV13, the J call TRBJ1-2, with a weak D call TRBD1 (6 bases). Trimming removed 3 bases at V and 6 bases at J, with 17 bases between. This CDR3 comprises 15 residues. Germline V lookup: CDR1 PRHDT, CDR2 FYEKMQ (reference sequence). The CDR3 DNA follows: TGTGCCAGCAGCTTGAGGGCCCCAGGGGAAGATGGCTACACCTTC. Protein sequence: CASSLRAPGEDGYTF.

This chain's CDR3 is CASSQDWALAGVTDTQYF. The DNA for the CDR3 is TGTGCCAGCAGCCAAGATTGGGCCCTAGCGGGAGTCACAGATACGCAGTATTTT. The chain uses TRBV4-2 and TRBJ2-3, with 10 nucleotides matching TRBD2. This CDR3 comprises 18 residues. CDR1 is LGHNA, CDR2 YNFKEQ, per germline. The V and J ends lost 0 bases and 2 bases, in that order; junction bases with no gene match: 8.

The chain combines TRBV4-2 with TRBJ1-2, with D perhaps matching TRBD1 (6 bases). CDR3 length equals 14 residues. Between the trimmed V and J ends, which lost 4 bases and 0 bases, there was a span of 9 bases. Germline V lookup: CDR1 LGHNA, CDR2 YNFKEQ. The CDR3 region has the DNA TGTGCCAGCAGCCCCGGGACAACTAACTATGGCTACACCTTC. This sequence encodes CASSPGTTNYGYTF.

This sequence joins TRBV2 and TRBJ1-4; TRBD1 might be the D (6 bases). The CDR3 consists of 17 residues. Germline loops: CDR1 SNHLY, CDR2 FYNNEI. Deletions cut 4 bases from V and 0 bases from J, with 15 bases between. This CDR3 reads CASSASGVHATNEKLFF. The CDR3 region has the DNA TGTGCCAGCAGTGCGTCAGGGGTTCATGCAACTAATGAAAAACTGTTTTTT.

CDR3 protein: CATSRDGGAYEAFF. The CDR3 DNA reads as TGTGCCACCAGCAGAGATGGTGGGGCCTATGAAGCTTTCTTT. This rearrangement joins TRBV15 to TRBJ1-1, with D possibly being TRBD1 (5 bases). Germline CDR1 reads LNHNV; CDR2 reads YYDKDF (reference sequence). V lost 0 bases and J lost 7, with 12 bases in between. The CDR3 extends over 14 amino acids.

V is TRBV7-2 and J is TRBJ2-5; TRBD1 aligns across 10 bases. Germline V lookup: CDR1 SGHTA, CDR2 FQGNSA. V shed 5 bases, J shed 4 bases, and the junction held 4 bases outside the gene matches. The CDR3 sequence is 14 residues long. In nucleotides, the CDR3 is TGTGCCAGCAGCAAAGACAGGGGGCGAGAGACCCAGTACTTC. Its translation is CASSKDRGRETQYF.